This paragraph covers one TCR beta chain sequence. Its antigen is unknown. These data originate in a study of shared clonotypes between healthy human individuals. Points from the study as a whole: Donor scarcity curtailed the genetic and exposure-history diversity represented herein. Rarefaction curves obtained for sorted subsets showed sequencing incomplete despite large depth.

CDR3 length: 19 amino acids. The method was immunoSEQ multiplex PCR; TCRdb's version includes in-frame clones alone and lacks a portion of them. The sample holds millions of clones, around 94% seen once. The rearrangement links TRBV21-1 to TRBJ2-7; TRBD2 reflects the table's D call only, with no check against the DNA. TRBV21-1 counts as a pseudogene. The origin of this receptor is a man in his late teens or twenties in good health. Input material: naive CD4+ T cells sorted from blood. The sample's subset: CD45RA+ positively selected. The CDR3 DNA follows: TGTGCCAGCAGCAAAGAAGTGGGACTAGCGGGAGTGTTTATGTACGAGCAGTACTTC. It codes for CASSKEVGLAGVFMYEQYF.